The 8 T cell receptor beta chains presented below share a single source sample, sequenced in a study of T cell changes during pregnancy in multiple sclerosis. This table comes from immunoSEQ multiplex PCR, and its TCRdb copy is limited to in-frame clones, with some not included. The sample carries approximately 30,000 clones, just over 90% recorded once. Sample: CD8+ T cells from peripheral blood mononuclear cells, taken in the first trimester of pregnancy. All receptors derive from a female donor with multiple sclerosis, enrolled in a pregnancy study.

The chain has TRBV19 and TRBJ1-5; D perhaps matches TRBD1 (5 bases). The CDR3 loop spans 15 amino acids. The V end lost 5 bases, the J end lost 0 bases, and 11 bases lay between the germline ends. CDR1 and CDR2 (germline): LNHDA, SQIVND (reference sequence). CDR3 sequence reads: CASSPGVYSNQPQHF. In DNA, the CDR3 is TGTGCCAGTAGTCCGGGGGTCTATAGCAATCAGCCCCAGCATTTT.

This clone was seen only once. The J gene is TRBJ1-2, the V gene TRBV27, with TRBD1 matching 7 bases. The CDR3 runs 15 residues. J gave up 6 bases and V 5 bases, and 12 bases lay outside the gene matches. Germline V CDR1 and CDR2: MNHEY, SMNVEV (reference sequence). The CDR3 loop is CASSERDSPQNGYTF. The CDR3 DNA reads TGTGCCAGCAGTGAAAGGGACAGTCCTCAAAATGGCTACACCTTC.

This sequence joins TRBV6-1 and TRBJ2-1; maybe TRBD1 (5 bases). V was trimmed by 6 bases and J by 4 bases, leaving 10 bases between them. The CDR3 runs to 13 residues. The germline V gene has CDR1 MNHNS and CDR2 SASEGT. The chain's CDR3 is CASRKDRYNEQFF. Here the CDR3 DNA reads TGTGCCAGCAGGAAAGACAGATACAATGAGCAGTTCTTC.

The genes are TRBV9 and TRBJ1-1; tentative D call: TRBD1 (5 bases). The CDR3 has 15 amino acids. The V gene's germline CDR1 is SGDLS and CDR2 YYNGEE. V lost 4 bases and J 1 base, leaving 14 bases between the germline ends. CDR3 DNA: TGTGCCAGCAGCTTACGGGACTTTCCGAACACTGAAGCTTTCTTT. It specifies CASSLRDFPNTEAFF.

The chain carries TRBV5-6 and TRBJ2-2; 7 bases agree with TRBD1. CDR3 length: 12 residues. V shed 5 bases, J shed 6 bases, and the junction held 1 base outside the gene matches. Per the germline V gene, CDR1 is SGHDT and CDR2 is YYEEEE. The chain's CDR3 is CASRQGAGELFF. For the CDR3, the DNA is TGTGCCAGCAGGCAGGGGGCCGGGGAGCTGTTTTTT.

The genes are TRBV29-1 and TRBJ1-2; D is perhaps TRBD1 (6 bases). This CDR3 spans 12 amino acids. V was trimmed by 5 bases and J by 2 bases, leaving 9 bases between them. CDR1 and CDR2 from the germline V gene are SQVTM and ANQGSEA. CDR3 residues: CSVPDRNYGYTF. In DNA form, the CDR3 reads TGCAGCGTTCCCGACAGGAACTATGGCTACACCTTC.

The rearrangement uses TRBV21-1 and TRBJ2-1; the table's TRBD1 call for D was not verified on the DNA. TRBV21-1 is designated a pseudogene. The CDR3 loop spans 18 amino acids. The CDR3, as DNA: TGTGCCGGGGCTAATACACCAAACACGTCATTTCATTCCAGTGAGCAGTTCTTC. Protein: CAGANTPNTSFHSSEQFF.

The chain links TRBV6-6 to TRBJ2-7; D may be TRBD1 (5 bases). Deletions cut 5 bases from V and 6 bases from J, with 8 bases between. Germline CDR1 and CDR2: MNHNY and SVGAGI (reference sequence). There are 11 residues in the CDR3. As DNA, the CDR3 is TGTGCCAGCAGTACAGGCCCCGAGCAGTACTTC. Translating it yields CASSTGPEQYF.